This TCR beta chain was sequenced in a study of graft-versus-host responses after intestinal transplantation. Measured with immunoSEQ multiplex PCR; TCRdb has only the in-frame clones, and not every one. The table has under 20,000 clones, roughly a third seen once. The receptor's source is a human patient who was an organ donor for intestinal transplantation. Here the sequenced sample was alloreactive CD4+ T cells from a mixed lymphocyte reaction culture, taken before transplantation. Subset described: CFSE-low proliferating T cells sorted from roughly 6-day pre-transplant mixed lymphocyte reaction (GvH or HvG direction).

CDR3 sequence (DNA): TGTGCCAGCAGTTACTCGACTCTCTCCTACGAGCAGTACTTC. Protein: CASSYSTLSYEQYF. V gene TRBV6-6 combines with J gene TRBJ2-7; no firm D call. CDR3 length equals 14 residues. Trimming took off 0 bases at V and 0 bases at J, with 6 bases between the two ends. Germline V lookup: CDR1 MNHNY, CDR2 SVGAGI (reference sequence).